The 29 T cell receptor beta chains below come from one sample, sequenced in a study of CD8+ T cells in alopecia areata. This sample's treatment: oral pan-JAK inhibitor, 5-10 mg twice daily. RNA extraction and reverse transcription yielded cDNA as sequencing template. Generated by immunoSEQ multiplex PCR, the TCRdb table keeps only in-frame clones and is missing some. This sample yields about 210,000 clones, of which approximately 40% are seen a single time; about 2.6% belongs to the top ten. Material: CD4+ T cells sorted from blood, obtained between weeks 36 and 40, from a patient treated with tofacitinib. These receptors came from a human donor with alopecia areata.

The chain uses TRBV15 and TRBJ1-2; D might be TRBD1 (5 bases). Germline-derived CDR1 and CDR2 are LNHNV and YYDKDF (reference sequence). The CDR3 extends over 16 amino acids. Trimming left V 0 bases short and J 2 bases short, with 13 bases between. DNA for the CDR3: TGTGCCACCAGCAGAGATTTAAAACAGGTCAACTATGGCTACACCTTC. This encodes CATSRDLKQVNYGYTF.

The gene calls are TRBV15 and TRBJ2-2; no reliable D call. V was clipped by 0 bases and J by 6 bases, with 8 bases between them. The CDR3 covers 14 residues. Germline V gene sequence: CDR1 LNHNV, CDR2 YYDKDF (reference sequence). The CDR3 bases are TGTGCCACCAGCAGAGATGGAAGGGCCGGGGAGCTGTTTTTT. Its translation: CATSRDGRAGELFF.

The V gene is TRBV7-2, the J gene TRBJ2-5; the match to TRBD2 covers 9 bases. This CDR3 has 15 residues. CDR1 is SGHTA, CDR2 FQGNSA, per germline. V gave up 5 bases and J gave up 1 base; unmatched junction bases: 5. For the CDR3, the DNA is TGTGCCAGCAGCCGGCGGGAGGGAAGCCAAGAGACCCAGTACTTC. Translating it yields CASSRREGSQETQYF.

In this sample, this clone turned up a few times. The gene calls are TRBV4-1 and TRBJ1-2, with D possibly being TRBD1 (5 bases). This CDR3 is 15 amino acids long. Germline V CDR1 and CDR2: MGHRA, YSYEKL. V gave up 0 bases and J gave up 8 bases, with 16 bases separating them. CDR3 loop: CASSQEEAGREGYTF. In DNA, the CDR3 is TGCGCCAGCAGCCAAGAAGAGGCAGGGCGGGAAGGCTACACCTTC.

This clone has ten or more counts. The chain combines TRBV7-2 with TRBJ2-7; D is possibly TRBD2 (5 bases). The germline V gene has CDR1 SGHTA and CDR2 FQGNSA. The germline V and J ends were trimmed by 5 bases and 1 base, with 9 bases remaining between them. The CDR3 consists of 13 residues. CDR3 region: CASSPPGSYEQYF. CDR3 in DNA: TGTGCCAGCAGCCCCCCGGGGTCCTACGAGCAGTACTTC.

The chain carries TRBV5-1 and TRBJ2-6; D gene unclear. This CDR3 comprises 15 residues. The V end was cut by 0 bases, the J end by 3 bases, with 7 bases between. CDR1 and CDR2 (germline): SGHRS, YFSETQ. CDR3 bases: TGCGCCAGCAGCTTGGCCGTGGTTGGGGCCAACGTCCTGACTTTC. It translates to CASSLAVVGANVLTF.

The chain uses TRBV2 and TRBJ2-7; the match to TRBD2 covers 12 bases. The CDR3 is 16 residues long. CDR1 is SNHLY, CDR2 FYNNEI, per germline. Germline trimming cut 6 bases from V and 5 bases from J; bases unmatched to any gene: 11. The CDR3 region is CASRRTSGKRSDEQYF. The CDR3, as DNA: TGTGCCAGCAGGCGGACTAGCGGGAAACGGTCGGACGAGCAGTACTTC.

The chain has TRBV29-1 and TRBJ2-3; D is perhaps TRBD1 (5 bases). The germline V and J ends were trimmed by 3 bases and 1 base, with 11 bases remaining between them. CDR1 is SQVTM and CDR2 is ANQGSEA in the germline V gene. CDR3 length equals 14 residues. CDR3 bases: TGCAGCGTTGACAGGGCCGATGGCACAGATACGCAGTATTTT. Translating it yields CSVDRADGTDTQYF.

This chain uses TRBV15 with TRBJ1-2; D may be TRBD1 (5 bases). The CDR3 is 16 residues long. Germline CDR1 and CDR2: LNHNV and YYDKDF (reference sequence). V was shortened by 0 bases and J by 4 bases, with 15 bases between the two germline ends. This chain's CDR3 is CATSRDKGPRTYGYTF. CDR3 nucleotides: TGTGCCACCAGCAGAGATAAGGGGCCACGTACCTATGGCTACACCTTC.

The chain couples TRBV6-1 to TRBJ2-1; 7 bases map to TRBD1. The CDR3 covers 13 residues. Germline CDR1 and CDR2: MNHNS and SASEGT. V lost 4 bases and J lost 6; bases outside the gene matches: 3. CDR3 bases: TGTGCCAGCAGTGGCCCAGGGGGCAATGAGCAGTTCTTC. It yields the protein CASSGPGGNEQFF.

The chain recombines TRBV2 with TRBJ2-2; 11 nucleotides match TRBD2. The CDR3 consists of 15 residues. Germline CDR1 is SNHLY and CDR2 is FYNNEI. V lost 6 bases to trimming and J lost 5 bases; unmatched junction nucleotides: 5. CDR3 amino acids: CASSLAGGGTGELFF. The CDR3 DNA sequence: TGTGCCAGCAGCCTAGCGGGAGGCGGAACCGGGGAGCTGTTTTTT.

This clone was seen a single time. This chain joins TRBV7-2 and TRBJ2-7; D is uncertain. CDR3 length: 14 residues. Trimming left V 5 bases short and J 0 bases short, with 11 bases between. The germline CDR1 and CDR2 sequences are SGHTA and FQGNSA. This CDR3 reads CASSPPGGSYEQYF. CDR3 DNA: TGTGCCAGCAGCCCCCCTGGCGGCTCCTACGAGCAGTACTTC.

The rearrangement links TRBV7-8 to TRBJ1-2; D might be TRBD1 (5 bases). The CDR3 runs 16 residues. Trimming took off 1 base at V and 3 bases at J, with 15 bases between the two ends. Germline V CDR1 and CDR2: SGHVS, FQNEAQ. The CDR3 nucleotides read TGTGCCAGCAGCTTAGTAGGTGGCCGGACATACTATGGCTACACCTTC. Translation gives CASSLVGGRTYYGYTF.

The V and J genes are TRBV19 and TRBJ2-1; TRBD1 matches at 10 bases. With 6 bases clipped from V and 8 bases from J, the junction kept 7 bases outside the gene matches. There are 14 residues in the CDR3. CDR1 is LNHDA, CDR2 SQIVND, per germline (reference sequence). For the CDR3, the DNA is TGTGCCAGTAGGATTGACAGGGGGCGGGATGAGCAGTTCTTC. Translated, it gives CASRIDRGRDEQFF.

The chain has TRBV30 and TRBJ1-3; no definite D call. Germline CDR1 and CDR2: GTSNPN and SVGIG (reference sequence). This CDR3 spans 13 amino acids. V lost 0 bases and J lost 2, with 5 bases in between. CDR3 sequence reads: CAWSVAAGNTIYF. CDR3 nucleotides: TGTGCCTGGAGTGTGGCCGCTGGAAACACCATATATTTT.

This rearrangement joins TRBV29-1 to TRBJ1-5; 9 bases align to TRBD1. The length of the CDR3 is 15 residues. Germline V gives CDR1 SQVTM, CDR2 ANQGSEA. Trimming removed 7 bases from V and 5 bases from J; junction bases left unmatched: 12. This chain's CDR3 is CSARFGTGNDQPQHF. As DNA, the CDR3 is TGCAGCGCCCGATTCGGGACAGGGAACGATCAGCCCCAGCATTTT.

The chain is built from TRBV5-1 and TRBJ2-7, with 7 bases that match TRBD2. The germline CDR1 and CDR2 sequences are SGHRS and YFSETQ. With 3 bases clipped from V and 2 bases from J, the junction kept 14 bases outside the gene matches. The CDR3 spans 17 residues. CDR3 region: CASSSTSAGVGPYEQYF. CDR3 DNA: TGCGCCAGCAGCTCCACCTCGGCGGGAGTTGGGCCCTACGAGCAGTACTTC.

Regarding this clone: The sample carries other DNA sequences with the same CDR3. The chain is built from TRBV6-1 and TRBJ2-3; unclear D gene. With 6 bases removed from V and 3 bases from J, the gap between germline ends came to 4 bases. CDR3 size: 11 residues. CDR1 and CDR2 (germline): MNHNS, SASEGT. CDR3 sequence (DNA): TGTGCCAGCAGGCTAACAGATACGCAGTATTTT. It yields the protein CASRLTDTQYF.

This clone has a handful of counts. The chain combines TRBV29-1 with TRBJ2-5, with 7 nucleotides matching TRBD1. This CDR3 spans 12 amino acids. The V gene's germline CDR1 is SQVTM and CDR2 ANQGSEA. CDR3 in DNA: TGCACCCTCTCCGGGACAGAAGAGACCCAGTACTTC. Translated, it gives CTLSGTEETQYF.

This clone was counted only a few times. The V and J genes are TRBV11-2 and TRBJ2-5; D gene ambiguous. The length of the CDR3 is 13 residues. V was cut by 5 bases and J by 3 bases, with 10 bases left in between. Germline assignment: CDR1 SGHAT and CDR2 FQNNGV. CDR3 DNA sequence: TGTGCCAGCAGCCCCTCACAAAAAGAGACCCAGTACTTC. Its protein product is CASSPSQKETQYF.

The chain is built from TRBV7-9 and TRBJ2-6; no clear D. Germline CDR1 and CDR2: SEHNR and FQNEAQ (reference sequence). The germline V and J ends were trimmed by 5 bases and 1 base, with 6 bases remaining between them. CDR3 length: 14 amino acids. The CDR3 reads CASSPSSGANVLTF. The CDR3 nucleotides are TGTGCCAGCAGCCCATCTTCTGGGGCCAACGTCCTGACTTTC.

The J gene is TRBJ1-1, the V gene TRBV15; D unclear. V was trimmed by 2 bases and J by 3 bases, leaving 7 bases between them. The length of the CDR3 is 13 residues. Germline V gene sequence: CDR1 LNHNV, CDR2 YYDKDF (reference sequence). The CDR3 DNA sequence: TGTGCCACCAGCAGATCCAGAGACACTGAAGCTTTCTTT. Protein product: CATSRSRDTEAFF.

The chain recombines TRBV14 with TRBJ1-3; weak D call: TRBD1 (6 bases). In germline, CDR1 is SGHDN, CDR2 FVKESK. The ends were cut back, 4 bases at V and 1 base at J, with 14 bases in the middle. This CDR3 has 16 residues. CDR3 DNA sequence: TGTGCCAGCAGCCCGCCGGGACAACTTTCTGGAAACACCATATATTTT. Translating it yields CASSPPGQLSGNTIYF.

The rearrangement links TRBV6-5 to TRBJ2-6; D is unclear. Germline loops: CDR1 MNHEY, CDR2 SVGAGI. Trimming shortened V by 0 bases and J by 0 bases, and 6 bases separated the two germline ends. The CDR3 loop spans 16 amino acids. The CDR3 DNA follows: TGTGCCAGCAGTTACTCTCAGTCCTCTGGGGCCAACGTCCTGACTTTC. It encodes CASSYSQSSGANVLTF.

This chain links TRBV11-2 with TRBJ2-1, with 13 bases aligning to TRBD2. Trimming at V came to 5 bases and at J to 8 bases, leaving 12 bases not matched to a gene. This CDR3 has 17 amino acids. Germline V gene lookup returns CDR1 SGHAT and CDR2 FQNNGV. The CDR3: CASSVLPGTSGEDEQFF. CDR3 nucleotides: TGTGCCAGCAGCGTTTTGCCCGGGACTAGCGGGGAGGATGAGCAGTTCTTC.

The V call is TRBV27, the J call TRBJ2-1; 9 positions match TRBD2. After removal of 2 bases from V and 10 bases from J, the junction contained 6 bases not matched to a gene. The CDR3 is made up of 14 amino acids. In germline, CDR1 is MNHEY, CDR2 SMNVEV (reference sequence). The chain's CDR3 is CASSLGLAGIEQFF. As DNA, the CDR3 is TGTGCCAGCAGTTTAGGGCTAGCGGGGATAGAGCAGTTCTTC.

This chain links TRBV30 with TRBJ2-7, with TRBD1 as a possible D gene (5 bases). The V end was cut by 2 bases, the J end by 3 bases, with 8 bases between. This CDR3 has 12 amino acids. Germline assignment: CDR1 GTSNPN and CDR2 SVGIG (reference sequence). In nucleotides, the CDR3 is TGTGCCTGGAGTCCCCAGGGCTACGAGCAGTACTTC. It is translated as CAWSPQGYEQYF.

J is TRBJ2-7 and V is TRBV23-1; 7 bases align to TRBD2. TRBV23-1 is recorded as an ORF, its role being uncertain. V lost 2 bases and J lost 4; bases outside the gene matches: 8. The CDR3 consists of 15 residues. The CDR3 DNA follows: TGCGCCAGCAGTCAAGTTCTAGCGGTGAGGTACGAGCAGTACTTC. The encoded protein is CASSQVLAVRYEQYF.

The chain carries TRBV27 and TRBJ1-2; D might be TRBD1 (6 bases). V dropped 5 bases and J dropped 4 bases, with 14 bases sitting between them. The CDR3 is made up of 14 amino acids. Germline V gives CDR1 MNHEY, CDR2 SMNVEV (reference sequence). CDR3 region: CASSPGGGSYGYTF. DNA for the CDR3: TGTGCCAGCAGTCCGGGAGGGGGTTCCTATGGCTACACCTTC.